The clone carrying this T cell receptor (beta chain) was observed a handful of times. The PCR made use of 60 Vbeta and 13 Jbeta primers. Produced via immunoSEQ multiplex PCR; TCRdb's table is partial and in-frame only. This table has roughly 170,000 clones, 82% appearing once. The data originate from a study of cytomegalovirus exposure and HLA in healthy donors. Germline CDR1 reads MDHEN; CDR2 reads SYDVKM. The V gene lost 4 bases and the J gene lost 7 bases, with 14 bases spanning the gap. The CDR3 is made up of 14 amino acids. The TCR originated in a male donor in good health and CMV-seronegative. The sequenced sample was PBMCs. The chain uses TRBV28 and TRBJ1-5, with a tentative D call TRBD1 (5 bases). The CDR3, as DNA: TGTGCCAGCAGTTGGGGTCGGGGGAACCAGCCCCAGCATTTT. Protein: CASSWGRGNQPQHF.